A selection of T cell receptor beta chains follows, all from one sample in a study of tumour-infiltrating T cells in Burkitt lymphoma. The data were produced by immunoSEQ multiplex PCR, yet TCRdb's version contains in-frame clones alone and is incomplete. The data show around 50,000 clones, with around a third seen just once and 2.9% held by the top ten. Sequencing used tumor tissue. The receptors here all came from a human donor with Burkitt lymphoma. CDR3s include the opening cysteine and the closing phenylalanine or tryptophan. The order of the fields is CDR3 length, V gene, J gene, CDR3 protein.

13	TRBV5-6	TRBJ1-3	CASSLAMGNTIYF
14	TRBV7-2	TRBJ1-2	CASSLVEGAGGYTF
13	TRBV29-1	TRBJ1-1	CSVTGGWDTEAFF
15	TRBV4-2	TRBJ2-1	CASSLPGLTDNEQFF
16	TRBV5-4	TRBJ1-2	CASSLSVRALNYGYTF
16	TRBV28	TRBJ2-7	CASSGLAGAYSYEQYF
14	TRBV7-2	TRBJ2-1	CASSPDRGRHEQFF
14	TRBV12-1	TRBJ2-7	CASSFVKSRFGQYF
14	TRBV27	TRBJ1-5	CASGFRQGGSPQHF
16	TRBV7-9	TRBJ1-1	CASSSIRGDRNTEAFF
14	TRBV25-1	TRBJ1-1	CASSGRAQDTEAFF
13	TRBV30	TRBJ1-5	CAWSTGANQPQHF
17	TRBV19	TRBJ1-2	CASSRFGGGRGNYGYTF
17	TRBV27	TRBJ2-2	CASSLSNWQGNTGELFF
13	TRBV5-1	TRBJ1-6	CASSLFSGQVLHF
18	TRBV4-3	TRBJ2-2	CASSQVVWTGGLAGELFF
15	TRBV5-1	TRBJ1-3	CASSAERLGGNTIYF
13	TRBV7-9	TRBJ2-5	CASSYGNQETQYF
11	TRBV25-1	TRBJ1-3	CATGGVGTIYF
14	TRBV6-5	TRBJ2-7	CASRTPGLLAEQYF
14	TRBV27	TRBJ2-7	CASSLTTNSYEQYF
15	TRBV7-2	TRBJ1-4	CASSSLTGTVEKLFF
13	TRBV5-1	TRBJ2-1	CASTIAGGDEQFF
13	TRBV19	TRBJ1-2	CASTPQEYYGYTF
11	TRBV4-3	TRBJ1-2	CASSQDYGYTF
15	TRBV5-1	TRBJ1-4	CASSFSGTTNEKLFF
16	TRBV19	TRBJ2-1	CASSTGVPEGYNEQFF
15	TRBV19	TRBJ1-1	CASRTWDRKNTEAFF
14	TRBV6-1	TRBJ1-2	CAGGQPLPVYGYTF
13	TRBV7-9	TRBJ2-2	CASSSTYTGELFF
16	TRBV30	TRBJ2-3	CAWSGASGGASDTQYF